This T cell receptor (beta chain) was sequenced in a study of cytomegalovirus exposure and HLA in healthy donors. Regarding the study as a whole: Donors belonging to an Asian-associated ancestry cluster reportedly showed fewer N-insertions in productive TCRs than the roughly 700-donor mean, according to what a later analysis found.

V was cut by 2 bases and J by 6 bases, with 11 bases left in between. The CDR3 contains 13 residues. Germline CDR1 and CDR2: LNHDA and SQIVND (reference sequence). As for this clone: Its antigen is still unknown.

It was with 60 Vbeta and 13 Jbeta primers that the PCR ran. Assay used: immunoSEQ multiplex PCR; TCRdb lists only in-frame clones, some missing. The sample carries about 190,000 clones, 80% recorded once. The sequenced sample consisted of PBMCs. The chain combines TRBV19 with TRBJ2-7; perhaps TRBD1 as D (5 bases). This TCR was sampled from a woman aged 40 to 49 in good health and CMV-seronegative. CDR3 amino acids: CASSIRGEREQYV. The CDR3 nucleotides read TGTGCCAGTAGTATAAGGGGTGAGCGCGAGCAGTACGTC.